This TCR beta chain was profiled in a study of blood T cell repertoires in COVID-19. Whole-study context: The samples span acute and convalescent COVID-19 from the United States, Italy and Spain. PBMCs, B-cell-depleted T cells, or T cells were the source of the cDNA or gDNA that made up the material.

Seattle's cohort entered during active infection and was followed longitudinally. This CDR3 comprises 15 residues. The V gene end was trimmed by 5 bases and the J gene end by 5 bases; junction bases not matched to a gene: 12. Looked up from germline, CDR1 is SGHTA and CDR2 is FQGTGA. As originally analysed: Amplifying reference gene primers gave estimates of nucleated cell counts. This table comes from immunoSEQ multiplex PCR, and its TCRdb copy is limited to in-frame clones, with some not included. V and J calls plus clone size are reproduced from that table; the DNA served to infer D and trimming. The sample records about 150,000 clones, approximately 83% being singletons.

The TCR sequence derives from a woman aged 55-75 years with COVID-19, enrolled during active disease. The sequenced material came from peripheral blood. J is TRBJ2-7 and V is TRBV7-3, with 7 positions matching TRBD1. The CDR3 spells CASSLDPTGSHEQYF. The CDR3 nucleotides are TGTGCCAGCAGCCTCGACCCGACAGGGTCCCACGAGCAGTACTTC.